This T cell receptor (beta chain) is drawn from a study of vaccination and CD4 T cells after COVID-19 (dated by TCRdb to about 2022). Context from the whole study: SARS-CoV-2 positivity had been established in the convalescent patients by nasal swab PCR, and mild disease was recorded in nine or ten of these patients and severe disease in one. The spike-specific CD4+ TCR repertoire was compared before and after mRNA vaccination in approximately 9 COVID-19 convalescent patients and a few infection-naive healthy vaccine recipients. Post-COVID blood samples from convalescent patients were collected a median of 101 days after diagnosis, with a range of about 30 to 170 days. Culture stimuli were overlapping spike peptide pools from SARS-CoV-2 and from the common cold coronaviruses HCoV-NL63, HCoV-OC43 and HCoV-229E. As controls, cultures received a CEFX viral epitope pool (the positive control), an HIV-1 Nef peptide pool (the negative control), or no peptide at all. The convalescent cohort comprised six males and four females, including two Hispanic individuals, seven Caucasians, two Asians and one multiracial person. Two doses of either the Pfizer-BioNTech BNT162b2 vaccine (n=8) or the Moderna mRNA-1273 vaccine (n=2) were administered to participants. Post-vaccine blood samples were collected a median of approximately eleven weeks after the second vaccine dose, ranging from about 12 to 250 days.

The treatment or condition tag for this specimen amounts to: roughly ten-day PBMC culture with coronavirus spike peptide pools or control peptides (ViraFEST assay). The study used the ViraFEST assay, which expanded antigen-specific T cells with peptide pools and then identified expanded clonotypes by TCR sequencing. The convalescent patients' positive SARS-CoV-2 PCR tests fell between March and December 2020, which was before the Alpha, Beta and Delta variants emerged in the United States. Each well held roughly 2 million PBMCs cultured in IMDM containing about 5% human AB serum and approximately 9.8 IU/ml IL-2, with around 9.7 ug/ml peptide pools added. Half of the culture medium was replaced with fresh IL-2-containing medium on days 3 and 7. After less than 12 days of culture, CD4+ T cells were isolated by negative selection using the EasySep CD4+ T cell isolation kit. Ficoll-Paque Plus gradient centrifugation was used to isolate PBMCs from whole blood, and the isolated PBMCs were then either used fresh or cryopreserved at -140C. In general, triplicate wells were set up for every culture condition.

After removal of 5 bases from V and 1 base from J, the junction retains 12 bases not matched to a gene. The germline V gene gives CDR1 as ENHRY and CDR2 as SYGVKD. The CDR3 numbers 19 residues from cysteine through phenylalanine. Here the CDR3 DNA is all that survives: 57 bases in frame from base 1. Study-wide findings and limitations: The median number of SARS-CoV-2-reactive clonotypes rose from roughly 20 after infection to around 40 after vaccination, but the change was not significant. Relatively few convalescent patients were included in the study, and early timepoints after natural infection were not analyzed. In convalescent patients, a median around 90% of post-vaccine SARS-CoV-2-reactive clones were detected only after vaccination, suggesting vaccine-specific priming. Nearly all vaccine-specific clones in convalescent patients (304 of 307) were mono-reactive for SARS-CoV-2 spike rather than cross-reactive with common cold coronaviruses.

As for this clonotype: Its antigen specificity is not known. No per-base quality is available; no much larger clone lies one base away.

The library was generated by PCR. At the Johns Hopkins FTIC core, DNA from the cultured CD4+ T cells underwent TCR sequencing with the Oncomine TCR Beta short-read assay. The QIAamp micro DNA kit was used to extract genomic DNA from the cultured CD4+ T cells. Oncomine TCR Beta libraries from cultured CD4+ T cells were pooled with unique dual indexes and sequenced on an Illumina iSeq 100. Processing in the source paper ran as follows. Non-productive sequences were removed, and CDR3s that did not start with C, did not end with F or W, or were shorter than 7 amino acids were discarded. The MANAFEST web application was used to identify antigen-specific clonotypes by comparing peptide-stimulated wells against reference wells and other culture wells. Positive clones required FDR below 0.05, an odds ratio above 5, and productive frequency above 0.1% in at least two of three replicate wells. Cross-reactive clonotypes were defined as significantly expanded in both SARS-CoV-2 spike wells and at least one common cold coronavirus spike condition. Using R version 3.6.1, CDR3 homology was evaluated through Levenshtein distances (stringdist) along with unrooted phylogenetic trees (ape). TCRdb reprocessing: public reads trimmed at Q25 with fastp, clones called with MiXCR, in-frame beta chains kept. CDR3 protein duplicates are merged, each entry listing the most common genes and DNA. The V and J calls come from TCRdb's annotation, not from the publication. A total of roughly 11,000 distinct CDR3 sequences appear in this sample, about 41% of them only once. The ten largest make up under 25% of the sample.

Sequencing was performed on cultured CD4+ T cells from blood, taken after SARS-CoV-2 vaccination. This clonotype originated in a human donor with COVID-19. The rearrangement combines TRBV10-3 with TRBJ2-6, with 9 middle bases fitting TRBD1. The DNA sequence follows: TGTGCCATCAGTCCTGGGACAGGGATCACTCTGTCTGGGGCCAACGTCCTGACTTTC. It codes for CAISPGTGITLSGANVLTF.